The clone carrying this T cell receptor (beta chain) appeared many times. Its specificity is unknown. The data were obtained in a study of cytomegalovirus exposure and HLA in healthy donors. Only in-frame clones appear in the TCRdb table, and some are missing; sequencing was by immunoSEQ multiplex PCR. This sample has roughly 330,000 clones, with roughly nine tenths found just once. This CDR3 comprises 13 residues. Germline-derived CDR1 and CDR2 are MNHEY and SVGAGI. V lost 11 bases and J lost 2; bases outside the gene matches: 8. Regarding the study as a whole: Per published reports, the classifier diagnosed cytomegalovirus status with high specificity and sensitivity. Subsequent analysis revealed that first-cohort TCR clusters tended to co-occur in the 130 or so validation repertoires. 164 TCR beta chains were listed as cytomegalovirus-associated.

This receptor was obtained from a woman aged 25 to 39 in good health and CMV-seropositive. Sequenced: PBMCs. The chain joins TRBV6-5 to TRBJ2-7, with TRBD1 matching 8 bases. Here the CDR3 DNA reads TGTGCCGCGGGGACAGGCCGGGCCTACGAGCAGTACTTC. As protein: CAAGTGRAYEQYF.